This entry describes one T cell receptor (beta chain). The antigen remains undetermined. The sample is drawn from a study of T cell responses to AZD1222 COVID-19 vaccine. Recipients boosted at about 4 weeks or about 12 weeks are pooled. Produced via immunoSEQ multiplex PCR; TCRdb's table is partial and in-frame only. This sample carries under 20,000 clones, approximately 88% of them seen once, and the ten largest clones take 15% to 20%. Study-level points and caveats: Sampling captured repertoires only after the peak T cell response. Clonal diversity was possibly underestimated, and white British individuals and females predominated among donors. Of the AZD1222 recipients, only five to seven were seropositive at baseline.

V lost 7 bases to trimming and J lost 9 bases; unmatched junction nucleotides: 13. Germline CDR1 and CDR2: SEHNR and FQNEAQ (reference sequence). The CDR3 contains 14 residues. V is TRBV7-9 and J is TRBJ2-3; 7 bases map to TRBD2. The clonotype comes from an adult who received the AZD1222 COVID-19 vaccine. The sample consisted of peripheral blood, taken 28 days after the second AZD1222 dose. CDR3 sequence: CASTSIDKRDTQYF. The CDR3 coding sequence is TGTGCCAGCACCTCAATCGATAAGCGGGACACGCAGTATTTT.